The source of this TCR beta chain is a study of T cell responses to AZD1222 COVID-19 vaccine. Profiled with immunoSEQ multiplex PCR; TCRdb holds only in-frame clones, not every one. The data show around 140,000 clones, around 85% seen once. V lost 4 bases, J lost 4 bases, and 10 bases lay in between. This CDR3 is built from 13 residues. This clone was picked up a small number of times. The input for sequencing was peripheral blood, taken 28 days after the second dose of the MenACWY control vaccine. The chain joins TRBV12-3 or TRBV12-4 to TRBJ1-1; D is ambiguous. The receptor's source is an adult who received the MenACWY meningococcal vaccine as a control. Here the CDR3 DNA reads TGTGCCAGCAGTTCCGGAGGGTTCACTGAAGCTTTCTTT. It yields the protein CASSSGGFTEAFF.